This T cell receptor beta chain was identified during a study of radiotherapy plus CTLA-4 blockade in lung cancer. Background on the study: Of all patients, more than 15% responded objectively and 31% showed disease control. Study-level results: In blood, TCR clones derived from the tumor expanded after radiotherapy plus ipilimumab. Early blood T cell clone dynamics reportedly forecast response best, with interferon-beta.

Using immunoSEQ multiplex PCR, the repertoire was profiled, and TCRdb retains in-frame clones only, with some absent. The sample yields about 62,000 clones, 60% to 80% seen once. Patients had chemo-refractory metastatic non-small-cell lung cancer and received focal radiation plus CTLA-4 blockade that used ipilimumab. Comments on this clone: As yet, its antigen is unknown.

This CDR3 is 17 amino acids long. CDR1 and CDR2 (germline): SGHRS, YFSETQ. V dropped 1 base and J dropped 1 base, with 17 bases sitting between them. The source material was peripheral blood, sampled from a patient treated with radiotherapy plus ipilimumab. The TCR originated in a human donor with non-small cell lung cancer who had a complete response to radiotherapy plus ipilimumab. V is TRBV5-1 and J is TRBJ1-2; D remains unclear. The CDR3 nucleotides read TGCGCCAGCAGCTTGCAAGGGCCCGACTTTAATAACTATGGCTACACCTTC. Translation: CASSLQGPDFNNYGYTF.